One sample yielded the 16 T cell receptor beta chains listed below, sequenced in a study of blood T cell repertoires in COVID-19. Sequencing was performed with immunoSEQ multiplex PCR; in TCRdb, only in-frame clones are kept and a portion is missing. There are 95,000 to 150,000 clones in the sample; 86% occur only once, and about 5.4% lies in the top ten. Sample: peripheral blood. The receptors shown here come from a human donor in a cohort sampled during active COVID-19.

This chain joins TRBV9 and TRBJ1-1; D perhaps matches TRBD1 (6 bases). The CDR3 contains 16 residues. The V gene lost 4 bases and the J gene lost 4 bases, with 20 bases spanning the gap. Germline loops: CDR1 SGDLS, CDR2 YYNGEE. In DNA, the CDR3 is TGTGCCAGCAGCCCCCAGACAGGAAGGGCAGGCACTGAAGCTTTCTTT. This codes for CASSPQTGRAGTEAFF.

The chain couples TRBV9 to TRBJ2-1; D unresolved. The CDR3 has 16 amino acids. Trimming pared 0 bases from V and 6 bases from J, leaving 16 bases between. Germline assignment: CDR1 SGDLS and CDR2 YYNGEE. Here the CDR3 DNA reads TGTGCCAGCAGCGTAGGTACTGGTTCCGGAGCCAATGAGCAGTTCTTC. Its translation is CASSVGTGSGANEQFF.

The chain has TRBV18 and TRBJ2-1, with 14 bases matching TRBD2. CDR3 length equals 15 residues. V lost 7 bases and J lost 8; bases outside the gene matches: 7. CDR1 is KGHSH and CDR2 is LQKENI in the germline V gene. As DNA, the CDR3 is TGTGCCAGCTTCCCCGGGACTAGCGGGAGCTATGAGCAGTTCTTC. This gives the protein CASFPGTSGSYEQFF.

The rearrangement joins TRBV5-6 to TRBJ1-1; possible D gene TRBD1, 6 bases. Deletions cut 0 bases from V and 1 base from J, with 13 bases between. From germline, CDR1 is SGHDT and CDR2 YYEEEE. The CDR3 runs to 16 residues. The CDR3 DNA reads as TGTGCCAGCAGCTTGGGAACTTTCAGGGGGAACACTGAAGCTTTCTTT. Its translation: CASSLGTFRGNTEAFF.

CDR3 DNA: TGTGCCAGCAGGAGCTACAGGGGTGGGAGAACTGAAGCTTTCTTT. It encodes CASRSYRGGRTEAFF. The rearrangement links TRBV28 to TRBJ1-1; 7 bases align to TRBD1. The CDR3 has 15 amino acids. Germline CDR1 reads MDHEN; CDR2 reads SYDVKM. With 6 bases clipped from V and 5 bases from J, the junction kept 12 bases outside the gene matches.

The gene calls are TRBV7-8 and TRBJ2-7; 8 bases match TRBD2. Germline CDR1 and CDR2: SGHVS and FQNEAQ. V lost 6 bases, J lost 3 bases, and 10 bases stayed unmatched. The CDR3 is 15 amino acids. DNA for the CDR3: TGTGCCAGCAGGTCGAGCGGGAGCCAGAGCTACGAGCAGTACTTC. Protein: CASRSSGSQSYEQYF.

The V and J genes are TRBV6-6 and TRBJ1-2, with D perhaps matching TRBD1 (6 bases). The CDR3 is made up of 15 amino acids. Germline lookup yields CDR1 MNHNY and CDR2 SVGAGI (reference sequence). The V end lost 2 bases, the J end lost 0 bases, and 10 bases lay between the germline ends. The CDR3 protein is CASSYTRTANYGYTF. The CDR3 DNA sequence: TGTGCCAGCAGTTACACTCGGACAGCTAACTATGGCTACACCTTC.

The DNA for the CDR3 is TGTGCCAGCAGCTTGTTCGGGGTAGACACCGGGGAGCTGTTTTTT. Its protein product is CASSLFGVDTGELFF. The chain links TRBV7-2 to TRBJ2-2, with a weak D call TRBD2 (5 bases). Looked up from germline, CDR1 is SGHTA and CDR2 is FQGNSA. CDR3 length: 15 amino acids. Trimming cost V 3 bases and J 3 bases, with 11 bases left between them.

The V call is TRBV28, the J call TRBJ2-7, with TRBD1 identical over 10 bases. The CDR3 sequence is 15 residues long. Trimming at V came to 5 bases and at J to 6 bases, leaving 10 bases not matched to a gene. Germline assignment: CDR1 MDHEN and CDR2 SYDVKM. The CDR3 bases are TGTGCCAGCAGTCGTGGGGGACAGGGGACCCTCGAGCAGTACTTC. It encodes CASSRGGQGTLEQYF. The whole variable domain, remainder taken from reference TRBV28 and TRBJ2-7, is DVKVTQSSRYLVKRTGEKVFLECVQDMDHENMFWYRQDPGLGLRLIYFSYDVKMKEKGDIPEGYSVSREKKERFSLILESASTNQTSMYLCASSRGGQGTLEQYFGPGTRLTVT.

This chain joins TRBV14 and TRBJ2-6; possibly TRBD2 for D (5 bases). The CDR3 runs to 17 residues. Germline CDR1 is SGHDN and CDR2 is FVKESK. With 3 bases removed from V and 4 bases from J, the gap between germline ends came to 16 bases. This chain's CDR3 is CASSQEEVISGANVLTF. The CDR3 DNA reads TGTGCCAGCAGCCAGGAGGAGGTCATATCCGGGGCCAACGTCCTGACTTTC.

This chain joins TRBV4-1 and TRBJ2-1; 9 bases are shared with TRBD2. The germline V gene has CDR1 MGHRA and CDR2 YSYEKL. This CDR3 has 19 amino acids. The ends lost 0 bases at V and 5 bases at J; junction bases unmatched: 14. The CDR3 reads CASSQDWGREREVNNEQFF. In DNA form, the CDR3 reads TGCGCCAGCAGCCAAGATTGGGGCCGCGAGCGGGAGGTCAACAATGAGCAGTTCTTC.

This clone has only one observation. CDR3 sequence reads: CASSSGQGAGELFF. DNA for the CDR3: TGCGCCAGCAGCTCAGGACAGGGCGCCGGGGAGCTGTTTTTT. The chain has TRBV5-1 and TRBJ2-2; 8 nucleotides agree with TRBD1. This CDR3 has 14 residues. The germline gives CDR1 SGHRS, CDR2 YFSETQ. Losses at the gene ends were 3 bases for V and 6 bases for J; bases not matched to a gene: 4.

This clone was counted a single time. This rearrangement joins TRBV7-3 to TRBJ2-7, with TRBD2 matching over 7 bases. This CDR3 is built from 14 residues. V lost 10 bases to trimming and J lost 0 bases; unmatched junction nucleotides: 9. Per the germline V gene, CDR1 is SGHTA and CDR2 is FQGTGA. The CDR3 bases are TGTGCCAAGATTAGCGGGTACAGCTCCTACGAGCAGTACTTC. Translation: CAKISGYSSYEQYF.

The table lists this clone with a few counts. The chain is built from TRBV25-1 and TRBJ1-6; D is undetermined. The V end lost 3 bases, the J end lost 9 bases, and 9 bases lay between the germline ends. This CDR3 has 13 residues. Germline V gene sequence: CDR1 MGHDK, CDR2 SYGVNS. CDR3 in DNA: TGTGCCAGCAGTGATATGGCCCTTTCACCCCTCCACTTT. Protein sequence: CASSDMALSPLHF.

A single count supports this clone. J is TRBJ2-7 and V is TRBV20-1; the D is unclear. V dropped 5 bases and J dropped 3 bases, with 8 bases sitting between them. The CDR3 totals 11 residues. The germline CDR1 and CDR2 sequences are DFQATT and SNEGSKA (reference sequence). This CDR3 reads CSAARDYEQYF. In nucleotides, the CDR3 is TGCAGTGCTGCCCGAGACTACGAGCAGTACTTC.

Details on this clone: The junction shows a germline mismatch at one end, possibly a read error. The CDR3 DNA reads as TGTGCCAGCAGCGTAGCGAGGACTAGCGGTTACTACAGTGAGCAGTTCTTC. This codes for CASSVARTSGYYSEQFF. The chain recombines TRBV9 with TRBJ2-1; 10 nucleotides match TRBD2. This CDR3 region has 17 residues. The germline V gene encodes CDR1 SGDLS and CDR2 YYNGEE.